Here is one T cell receptor beta chain with its context. In the source study's methods: Amplifying reference gene primers gave estimates of nucleated cell counts. TCRdb keeps only in-frame clones here, not all; method: immunoSEQ multiplex PCR. For V, J and clone size, that table is used; D and trimming come from the DNA. Among approximately 100,000 clones listed, about 83% were seen once. The sample comes from a study of blood T cell repertoires in COVID-19. This receptor was taken from a human donor in a cohort sampled during active COVID-19. The source material was peripheral blood.

The CDR3 DNA follows: TGCGCCAGCAGCTATCCGGGACAGAATAACTATGGCTACACCTTC. Translating gives CASSYPGQNNYGYTF. This chain links TRBV4-1 with TRBJ1-2; TRBD1 agrees at 7 bases. With 5 bases clipped from V and 1 base from J, the junction kept 7 bases outside the gene matches. CDR1 and CDR2 from the germline V gene are MGHRA and YSYEKL. CDR3 size: 15 residues.